This T cell receptor beta chain stems from a study of shared clonotypes between healthy human individuals. Deep was the level at which the assay was run. Clones were sequenced by immunoSEQ multiplex PCR, and TCRdb holds only the in-frame ones, with some missing. Among over a million clones listed, 95% to 99% were seen once. This clone has just one count. Antigen: not known. The junction departs from germline at one end; a sequencing error may be responsible. CD4+ cells underwent separation, giving CD45RA+ naive and CD45RA-negative memory subsets. Findings and caveats of the study: In having few donors, the study represented limited genetic and exposure-history diversity. It was the non-shared clonotypes that had lower generation probabilities than clonotypes shared by all four donors.

This CDR3 region has 11 residues. Germline V CDR1 and CDR2: SGHTA, FQGNSA. The sequence was collected from a man younger than 40 in good health. V gene TRBV7-2 combines with J gene TRBJ2-7; unclear D gene. The sequenced sample consisted of naive CD4+ T cells sorted from blood. Indicated subset: CD45RA+ positively selected. The CDR3 spells CASSLTERPFF. Written as DNA, the CDR3 is TGTGCCAGCAGCTTAACAGAACGGCCTTTTTTC.